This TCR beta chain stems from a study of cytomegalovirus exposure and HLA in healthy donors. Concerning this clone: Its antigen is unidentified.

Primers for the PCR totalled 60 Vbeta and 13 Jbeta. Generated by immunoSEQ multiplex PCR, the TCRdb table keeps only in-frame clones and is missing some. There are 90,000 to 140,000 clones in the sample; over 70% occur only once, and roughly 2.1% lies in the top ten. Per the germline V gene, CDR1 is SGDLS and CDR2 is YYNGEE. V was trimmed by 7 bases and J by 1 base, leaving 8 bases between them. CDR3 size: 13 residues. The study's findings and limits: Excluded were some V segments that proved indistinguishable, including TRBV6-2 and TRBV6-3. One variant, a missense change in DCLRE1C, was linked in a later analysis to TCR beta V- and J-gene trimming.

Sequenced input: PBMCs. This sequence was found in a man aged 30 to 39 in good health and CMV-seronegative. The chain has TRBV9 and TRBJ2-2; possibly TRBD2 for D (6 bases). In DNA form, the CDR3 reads TGTGCCAGCCTCGGGAGGAACACCGGGGAGCTGTTTTTT. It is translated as CASLGRNTGELFF. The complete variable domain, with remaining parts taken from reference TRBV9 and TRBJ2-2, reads DSGVTQTPKHLITATGQRVTLRCSPRSGDLSVYWYQQSLDQGLQFLIQYYNGEERAKGNILERFSAQQFPDLHSELNLSSLELGDSALYFCASLGRNTGELFFGEGSRLTVL.